The 17 T cell receptor beta chains below were found in one sample sequenced in a study of blood T cell repertoires in COVID-19. Sequenced by immunoSEQ multiplex PCR; TCRdb stores in-frame clones only, minus some. Altogether about 62,000 clones are present, 85% to 90% being singletons, with the ten largest covering about 0.93%. The sequencing sample was made of peripheral blood. The receptors derive from a man aged 65 to 85 with acute or convalescent COVID-19.

This clone has more than one count but fewer than ten. This chain links TRBV6-5 with TRBJ1-1, with D perhaps TRBD1 (6 bases). Trimming took 5 bases from V and 4 from J, leaving 14 bases between them. CDR3 length: 14 residues. Germline CDR1 MNHEY, CDR2 SVGAGI. The DNA of the CDR3 is TGTGCCAGCAGTCCTAGGGACACCGGCACTGAAGCTTTCTTT. Protein product: CASSPRDTGTEAFF.

A remark on this clone: This sample also contains other DNA sequences that code for the same CDR3. The rearrangement uses TRBV5-1 and TRBJ2-3; D possibly corresponds to TRBD2 (6 bases). Trimming stripped 4 bases from V and 2 bases from J, with 17 bases between. Germline assignment: CDR1 SGHRS and CDR2 YFSETQ. The CDR3 runs to 16 residues. CDR3 nucleotide sequence: TGCGCCAGCAGCCTATCGGGAGACGAGGTCACAGATACGCAGTATTTT. Translation: CASSLSGDEVTDTQYF.

This sequence joins TRBV3-1 (or the pseudogene TRBV3-2) and TRBJ1-2, with D possibly matching TRBD1 (5 bases). CDR3 size: 17 residues. Trimming shortened V by 1 base and J by 5 bases, and 20 bases separated the two germline ends. The germline CDR1 and CDR2 sequences are LGHDT and YNNKEL (reference sequence). This CDR3 is CASSQAPDSPTPYGYTF. CDR3 DNA: TGTGCCAGCAGCCAAGCCCCAGACAGCCCAACCCCTTATGGCTACACCTTC.

V usage is TRBV7-2 and J usage is TRBJ1-2, with unresolved D. Germline lookup yields CDR1 SGHTA and CDR2 FQGNSA. V was clipped by 4 bases and J by 3 bases, with 18 bases between them. The CDR3 runs to 16 residues. The CDR3 bases are TGTGCCAGCAGCTCCCCATCTTTGATGAGGGACTATGGCTACACCTTC. Residues: CASSSPSLMRDYGYTF. Full variable domain (outside the CDR3, taken from reference TRBV7-2 and TRBJ1-2): GAGVSQSPSNKVTEKGKDVELRCDPISGHTALYWYRQSLGQGLEFLIYFQGNSAPDKSGLPSDRFSAERTGGSVSTLTIQRTQQEDSAVYLCASSSPSLMRDYGYTFGSGTRLTVV.

This rearrangement joins TRBV9 to TRBJ1-6, with D uncertain. The CDR3 is 16 amino acids. V lost 0 bases, J lost 9 bases, and 16 bases lay in between. Per germline, CDR1 SGDLS and CDR2 YYNGEE. CDR3 in amino acids: CASSVVPNSESSPLHF. In DNA form, the CDR3 reads TGTGCCAGCAGCGTAGTTCCGAATTCCGAGTCTTCACCCCTCCACTTT. The variable domain in full, with the rest retrieved from reference TRBV9 and TRBJ1-6, is DSGVTQTPKHLITATGQRVTLRCSPRSGDLSVYWYQQSLDQGLQFLIQYYNGEERAKGNILERFSAQQFPDLHSELNLSSLELGDSALYFCASSVVPNSESSPLHFGNGTRLTVT.

This chain uses TRBV3-1 (or the pseudogene TRBV3-2) with TRBJ2-3, with a possible D match to TRBD2 (5 bases). The V end was cut by 4 bases, the J end by 5 bases, with 13 bases between. This CDR3 is built from 14 residues. CDR1 LGHDT and CDR2 YNNKEL come from the germline V gene (reference sequence). CDR3 in amino acids: CASSPLPGGDTQYF. CDR3 DNA: TGTGCCAGCAGCCCGTTACCCGGAGGAGATACGCAGTATTTT.

The chain combines TRBV5-4 with TRBJ1-1; no reliable D call. CDR1 is SGHNT, CDR2 YYREEE, per germline (reference sequence). Between the trimmed V and J ends, which lost 4 bases and 1 base, there was a span of 8 bases. The CDR3 is 13 residues long. CDR3: CASSQNPNTEAFF. Written as DNA, the CDR3 is TGTGCCAGCAGCCAGAATCCGAACACTGAAGCTTTCTTT. Drawing the rest from reference TRBV5-4 and TRBJ1-1, the complete variable domain is ETGVTQSPTHLIKTRGQQVTLRCSSQSGHNTVSWYQQALGQGPQFIFQYYREEENGRGNFPPRFSGLQFPNYSSELNVNALELDDSALYLCASSQNPNTEAFFGQGTRLTVV.

This clone was picked up a small number of times. The CDR3 reads CASSLEAAASSTDTQYF. In DNA form, the CDR3 reads TGTGCCAGCAGCTTAGAGGCGGCAGCTTCTAGCACAGATACGCAGTATTTT. The rearrangement joins TRBV7-6 to TRBJ2-3; no definite D call. This CDR3 has 17 residues. Germline assignment: CDR1 SGHVS and CDR2 FNYEAQ. With 1 base removed from V and 0 bases from J, the gap between germline ends came to 14 bases.

This clone was recorded a few times. The V and J genes are TRBV5-4 and TRBJ2-7, with a weak D call TRBD1 (6 bases). Germline values: CDR1 SGHNT, CDR2 YYREEE (reference sequence). V was pared by 2 bases and J by 2 bases, with 14 bases between. The CDR3 sequence is 15 residues long. As DNA, the CDR3 is TGTGCCAGCAGCTTTCCAGGGGCCTATACCTACGAGCAGTACTTC. Translating gives CASSFPGAYTYEQYF.

The chain joins TRBV11-2 to TRBJ2-7; D possibly corresponds to TRBD1 (6 bases). Germline values: CDR1 SGHAT, CDR2 FQNNGV. The CDR3 runs to 14 residues. V lost 2 bases, J lost 1 base, and 9 bases lay in between. The CDR3 coding sequence is TGTGCCAGCAGCTTAACAGGGAAGTCCTACGAGCAGTACTTC. Residues: CASSLTGKSYEQYF. The full variable domain, in which reference TRBV11-2 and TRBJ2-7 provide the parts outside the CDR3, is EAGVAQSPRYKIIEKRQSVAFWCNPISGHATLYWYQQILGQGPKLLIQFQNNGVVDDSQLPKDRFSAERLKGVDSTLKIQPAKLEDSAVYLCASSLTGKSYEQYFGPGTRLTVT.

This clone was detected once. The CDR3 DNA reads as TGCAGCGTTGCCCCAGGCGGCTACACCTTC. Translation gives CSVAPGGYTF. This sequence joins TRBV29-1 and TRBJ1-2; D call uncertain. Germline CDR1 and CDR2: SQVTM and ANQGSEA. The CDR3 is 10 residues long. V was cut by 4 bases and J by 8 bases, with 8 bases left in between.

CDR3 nucleotides: TGTGCCAGCAGCTTAAGCGGGACGGGGTTTCTCACAGATACGCAGTATTTT. Translation: CASSLSGTGFLTDTQYF. The chain carries TRBV7-3 and TRBJ2-3; a weak D match, TRBD2 (6 bases). V was cut by 1 base and J by 2 bases, with 16 bases left in between. This CDR3 region has 17 residues. Germline V gene lookup returns CDR1 SGHTA and CDR2 FQGTGA.

CDR3 in amino acids: CASSLVGGALQRDPDTQYF. The CDR3 nucleotides read TGTGCCAGCAGCTTAGTGGGGGGGGCACTTCAGAGGGATCCCGATACGCAGTATTTT. J is TRBJ2-3 and V is TRBV11-3, with a tentative D call TRBD2 (7 bases). Germline-derived CDR1 and CDR2 are SGHNT and YENEEA. The CDR3 runs to 19 residues. The V and J ends lost 1 base and 6 bases respectively, with 26 bases between them.

The rearrangement joins TRBV6-5 to TRBJ1-4; D gene ambiguous. Trimming took off 10 bases at V and 10 bases at J, with 10 bases between the two ends. Germline-derived CDR1 and CDR2 are MNHEY and SVGAGI. This CDR3 has 10 residues. CDR3 amino acids: CATEGGKLFF. DNA of the CDR3: TGTGCCACCGAAGGAGGAAAACTGTTTTTT.

The rearrangement uses TRBV20-1 and TRBJ2-1; 7 bases match TRBD2. V was clipped by 3 bases and J by 6 bases; unmatched bases: 8. CDR3 size: 14 residues. Germline CDR1 reads DFQATT; CDR2 reads SNEGSKA (reference sequence). The CDR3 loop reads CSASFWEGLNEQFF. Written as DNA, the CDR3 is TGCAGTGCTAGTTTCTGGGAGGGCCTCAATGAGCAGTTCTTC.

The chain couples TRBV5-1 to TRBJ2-2; D unresolved. Trimming cost V 4 bases and J 1 base, with 5 bases left between them. Germline CDR1 and CDR2: SGHRS and YFSETQ. The CDR3 loop spans 13 amino acids. The CDR3 spells CASSTGNTGELFF. For the CDR3, the DNA is TGCGCCAGCAGCACGGGGAACACCGGGGAGCTGTTTTTT.

This clone was observed a few times. This rearrangement joins TRBV18 to TRBJ2-7; 9 positions match TRBD1. In germline, CDR1 is KGHSH, CDR2 LQKENI. There are 14 residues in the CDR3. V was pared by 6 bases and J by 6 bases, with 9 bases of the junction left unmatched. The CDR3 spells CASSPVGQGSEQYF. The CDR3 coding sequence is TGTGCCAGCTCTCCCGTGGGACAGGGAAGCGAGCAGTACTTC.